This T cell receptor (beta chain) is from a study of T cell repertoires in cytomegalovirus infection. TCRdb ran MiXCR on the reads and lists one entry per CDR3 protein. The table shows roughly 500,000 distinct CDR3 sequences, with 33% occurring only once. This clonotype appeared a few times. Its cognate antigen is unknown. Study observations and caveats: The ex vivo response was dominated by HLA-C-restricted CMV-specific TCR beta clonotypes.

The input for sequencing was cultured PBMCs, taken from culture after CMV antigen stimulation. The receptor comes from a human donor in good health (CMV status not recorded). Some clones in this sample may be carry-over from other donors' samples.

This CDR3 is CASSLDHPGAGRREQFF. The CDR3 DNA sequence: TGTGCCAGCAGCTTAGACCACCCCGGGGCAGGGCGGCGTGAGCAGTTCTTC. The chain carries TRBV7-6 and TRBJ2-1; D assignment may be TRBD1 or TRBD2 (5 bases each). The CDR3 consists of 17 residues. Germline CDR1 reads SGHVS; CDR2 reads FNYEAQ. V dropped 1 base and J dropped 9 bases, with 22 bases sitting between them.